This T cell receptor beta chain was identified during a study of blood T cell repertoires in COVID-19. Overall study context: Acute and convalescent COVID-19 specimens originated in the United States, Italy and Spain. T cells, B-cell-depleted T cells, or PBMCs supplied cDNA or gDNA.

Original methodology: Amplification from reference gene primers served as the basis for estimated nucleated cell counts. TCRdb keeps only in-frame clones here, not all; method: immunoSEQ multiplex PCR. V and J calls and clone size come straight from that table; D and trimming were deduced from the DNA. The table shows 250,000 or so clones, with roughly 87% occurring only once. This CDR3 comprises 15 residues. Trimming took 0 bases from V and 1 from J, leaving 6 bases between them. Per germline, CDR1 WNHNN and CDR2 SYGVQD (reference sequence). The J gene is TRBJ2-2, the V gene TRBV10-1, with D tentatively TRBD2 (5 bases). Source material: peripheral blood. The TCR sequence derives from a woman between 40 and 50 years old who had recovered from COVID-19. CDR3 sequence reads: CASSESSGNTGELFF. The CDR3 DNA reads TGCGCCAGCAGTGAGTCCAGCGGGAACACCGGGGAGCTGTTTTTT.